This T cell receptor (beta chain) was captured in a study of post-analysis software for immune sequencing data. Study results and caveats: The study found TRBV5-6, TRBV5-1 and TRBV20-1 among about five TRBV segments more frequent in patients than controls. For normalized Chao1 diversity, multiple sclerosis patients scored significantly lower than controls did.

TCR beta libraries were prepared from cDNA with unique molecular identifiers. MiXCR, applied by TCRdb to the PCR reads, yields one record per CDR3 protein. Of 400,000 to 500,000 distinct CDR3 sequences listed, 39% are singletons. There are 15 residues in the CDR3. The V end was cut by 0 bases, the J end by 3 bases, with 10 bases between. Germline CDR1 is SGHRS and CDR2 is YFSETQ. This clonotype has ten or more counts. Its specificity is unknown. This rearrangement joins TRBV5-1 to TRBJ1-5; D might be TRBD1 (5 bases). The clonotype was recovered from a girl under 10 years old with multiple sclerosis. Sample: blood. The CDR3 DNA follows: TGCGCCAGCAGCTTGGGGGACCTCCCCAATCAGCCCCAGCATTTT. Amino acid sequence: CASSLGDLPNQPQHF.